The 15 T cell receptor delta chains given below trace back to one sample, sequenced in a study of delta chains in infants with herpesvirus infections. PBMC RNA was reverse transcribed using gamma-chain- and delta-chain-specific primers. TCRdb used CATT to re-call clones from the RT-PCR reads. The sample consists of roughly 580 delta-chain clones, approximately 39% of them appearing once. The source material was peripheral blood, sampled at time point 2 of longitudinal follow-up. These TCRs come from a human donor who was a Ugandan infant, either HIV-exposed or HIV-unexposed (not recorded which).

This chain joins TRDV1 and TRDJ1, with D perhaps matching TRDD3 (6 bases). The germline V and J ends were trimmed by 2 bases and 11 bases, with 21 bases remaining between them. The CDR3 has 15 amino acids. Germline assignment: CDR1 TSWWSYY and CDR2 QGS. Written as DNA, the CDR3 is TGTGCTCTTGGGGAATATTCATTAAGACGGTGGGGGCTCATCTTT. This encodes CALGEYSLRRWGLIF.

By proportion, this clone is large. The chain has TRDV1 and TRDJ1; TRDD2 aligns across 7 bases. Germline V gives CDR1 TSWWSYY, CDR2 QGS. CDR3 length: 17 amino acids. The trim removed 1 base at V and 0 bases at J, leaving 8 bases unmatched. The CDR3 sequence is CALGEPFLHKNTDKLIF. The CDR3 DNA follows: TGTGCTCTTGGGGAACCCTTCCTCCACAAAAACACCGATAAACTCATCTTT.

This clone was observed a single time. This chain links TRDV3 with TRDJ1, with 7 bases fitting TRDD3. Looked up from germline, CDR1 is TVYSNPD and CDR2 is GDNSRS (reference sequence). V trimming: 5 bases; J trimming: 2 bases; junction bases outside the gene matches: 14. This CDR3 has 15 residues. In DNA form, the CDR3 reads TGTGCCCTATACGCCGGGGATATAAGGACCGATAAACTCATCTTT. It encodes CALYAGDIRTDKLIF.

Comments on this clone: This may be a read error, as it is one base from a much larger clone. CDR3 DNA sequence: TGTGCTCTTGGGAACTTTAACGCGCGCCGGGGGGTATACACCGATAAACTCATCTTT. This sequence encodes CALGNFNARRGVYTDKLIF. This chain links TRDV1 with TRDJ1, with D possibly matching TRDD3 (5 bases). V shed 5 bases and J shed 0 bases, with 25 bases lying between them. The CDR3 sequence is 19 residues long. The germline gives CDR1 TSWWSYY, CDR2 QGS.

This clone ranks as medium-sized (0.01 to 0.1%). This CDR3 is CALGLPYWGIRVYIGDDTDKLIF. For the CDR3, the DNA is TGTGCTCTTGGGTTACCTTACTGGGGGATACGCGTTTATATTGGGGACGACACCGATAAACTCATCTTT. This rearrangement joins TRDV1 to TRDJ1; 13 bases agree with TRDD3. CDR3 length equals 23 residues. Losses at the gene ends were 5 bases for V and 0 bases for J; bases not matched to a gene: 24. Germline assignment: CDR1 TSWWSYY and CDR2 QGS.

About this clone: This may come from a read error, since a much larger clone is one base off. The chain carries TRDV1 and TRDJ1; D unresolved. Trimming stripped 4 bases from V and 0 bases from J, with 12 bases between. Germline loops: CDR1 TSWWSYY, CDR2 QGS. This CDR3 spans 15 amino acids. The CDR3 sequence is CALGGDIPYTDKLIF. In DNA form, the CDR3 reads TGTGCTCTTGGGGGGGACATCCCGTACACCGATAAACTCATCTTT.

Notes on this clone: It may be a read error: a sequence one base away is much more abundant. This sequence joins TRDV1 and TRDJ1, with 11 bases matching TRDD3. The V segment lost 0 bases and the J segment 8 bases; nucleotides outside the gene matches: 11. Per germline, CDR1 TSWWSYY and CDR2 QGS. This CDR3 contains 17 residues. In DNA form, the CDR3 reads TGTGCTCTTGGGGAACTAGGACTACCTGGGGGATACCCCAAACTCATCTTT. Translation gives CALGELGLPGGYPKLIF.

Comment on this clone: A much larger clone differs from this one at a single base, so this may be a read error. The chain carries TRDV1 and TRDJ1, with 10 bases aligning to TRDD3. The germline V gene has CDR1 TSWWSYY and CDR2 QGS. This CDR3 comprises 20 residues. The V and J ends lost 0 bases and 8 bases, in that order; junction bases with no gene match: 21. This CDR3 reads CALGELVLRTGGLRGGKLIF. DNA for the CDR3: TGTGCTCTTGGGGAACTAGTACTTCGTACTGGGGGATTGCGTGGGGGAAAACTCATCTTT.

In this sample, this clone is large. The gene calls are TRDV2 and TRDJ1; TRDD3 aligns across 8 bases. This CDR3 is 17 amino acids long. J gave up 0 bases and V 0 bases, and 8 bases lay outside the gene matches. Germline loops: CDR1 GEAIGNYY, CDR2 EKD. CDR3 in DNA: TGTGCCTGTGACACCGGATACTGGGGGTTGAACACCGATAAACTCATCTTT. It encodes CACDTGYWGLNTDKLIF.

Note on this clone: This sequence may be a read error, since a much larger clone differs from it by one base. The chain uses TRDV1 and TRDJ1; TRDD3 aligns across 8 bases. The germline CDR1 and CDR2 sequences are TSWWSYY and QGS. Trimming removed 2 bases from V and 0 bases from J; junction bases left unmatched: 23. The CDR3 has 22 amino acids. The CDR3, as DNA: TGTGCTCTTGGGGAAGTCTGGGGCCCCCGGTACTGGGGGGTACGGGACACCGATAAACTCATCTTT. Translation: CALGEVWGPRYWGVRDTDKLIF.

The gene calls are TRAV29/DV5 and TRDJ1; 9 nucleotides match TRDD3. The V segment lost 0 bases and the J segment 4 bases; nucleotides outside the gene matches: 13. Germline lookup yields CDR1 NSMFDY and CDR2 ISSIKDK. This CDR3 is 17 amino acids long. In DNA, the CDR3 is TGTGCAGCAAGCGCAAACTGGGGGACCTACCCACGCGATAAACTCATCTTT. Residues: CAASANWGTYPRDKLIF.

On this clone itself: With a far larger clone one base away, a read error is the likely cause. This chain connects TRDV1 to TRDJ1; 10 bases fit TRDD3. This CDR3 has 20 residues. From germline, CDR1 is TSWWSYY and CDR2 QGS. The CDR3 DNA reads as TGTGCTCTTGGGGAACTAGTACTTCGTACTGGGGGATTGCGTTGGGGAAAACCCATCTTT. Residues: CALGELVLRTGGLRWGKPIF.

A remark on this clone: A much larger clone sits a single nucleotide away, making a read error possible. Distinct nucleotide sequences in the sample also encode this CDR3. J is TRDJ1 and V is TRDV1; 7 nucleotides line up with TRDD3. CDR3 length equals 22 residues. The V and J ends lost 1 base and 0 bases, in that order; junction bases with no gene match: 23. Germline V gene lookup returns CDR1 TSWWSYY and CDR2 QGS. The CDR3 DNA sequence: TGTGCTCTTGGGGAACATTCTCCCTACACATCTCCTGGGGGCCCCCACACCGATAAACTCATCTTT. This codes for CALGEHSPYTSPGGPHTDKLIF.

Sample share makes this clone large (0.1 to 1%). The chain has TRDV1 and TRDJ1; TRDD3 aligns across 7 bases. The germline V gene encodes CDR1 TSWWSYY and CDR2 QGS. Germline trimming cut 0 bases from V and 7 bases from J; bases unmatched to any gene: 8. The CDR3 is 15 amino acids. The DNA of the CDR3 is TGTGCTCTTGGGGAACTCGAGACGGATACGCCTAAACTCATCTTT. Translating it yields CALGELETDTPKLIF.

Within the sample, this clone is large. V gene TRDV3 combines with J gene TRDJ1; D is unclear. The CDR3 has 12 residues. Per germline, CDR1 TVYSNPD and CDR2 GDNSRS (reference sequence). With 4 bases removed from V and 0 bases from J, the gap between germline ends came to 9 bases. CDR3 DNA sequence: TGTGCCTGGGCGGGGTACACCGATAAACTCATCTTT. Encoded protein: CAWAGYTDKLIF.